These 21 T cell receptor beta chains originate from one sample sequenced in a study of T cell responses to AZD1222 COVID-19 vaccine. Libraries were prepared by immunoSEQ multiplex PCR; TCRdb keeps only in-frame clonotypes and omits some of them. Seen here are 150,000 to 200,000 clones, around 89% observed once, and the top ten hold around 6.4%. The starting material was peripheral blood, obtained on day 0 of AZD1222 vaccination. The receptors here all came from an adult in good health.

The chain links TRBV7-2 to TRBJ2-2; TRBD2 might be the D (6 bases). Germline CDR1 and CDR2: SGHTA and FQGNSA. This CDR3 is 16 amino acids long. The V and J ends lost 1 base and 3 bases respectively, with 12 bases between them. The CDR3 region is CASSLGRGVYTGELFF. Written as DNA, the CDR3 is TGTGCCAGCAGCTTAGGGAGGGGAGTTTACACCGGGGAGCTGTTTTTT.

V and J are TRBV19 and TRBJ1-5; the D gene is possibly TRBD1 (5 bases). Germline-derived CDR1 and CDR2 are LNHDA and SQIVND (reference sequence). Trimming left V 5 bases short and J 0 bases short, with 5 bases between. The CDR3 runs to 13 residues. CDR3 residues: CASSDSSNQPQHF. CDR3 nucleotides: TGTGCCAGTAGTGACAGTAGCAATCAGCCCCAGCATTTT.

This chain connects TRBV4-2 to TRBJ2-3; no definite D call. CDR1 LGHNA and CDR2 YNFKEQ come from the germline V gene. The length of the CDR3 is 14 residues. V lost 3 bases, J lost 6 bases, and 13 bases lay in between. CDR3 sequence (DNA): TGTGCCAGCAGCCAGGTCGGCGGCGAGGATACGCAGTATTTT. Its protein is CASSQVGGEDTQYF.

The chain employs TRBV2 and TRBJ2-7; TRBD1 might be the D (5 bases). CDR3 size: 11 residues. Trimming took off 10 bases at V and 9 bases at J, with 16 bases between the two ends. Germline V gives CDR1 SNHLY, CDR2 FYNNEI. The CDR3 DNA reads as TGTGCCACCCCAGACAGAGACGGGCAGTACTTC. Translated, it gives CATPDRDGQYF.

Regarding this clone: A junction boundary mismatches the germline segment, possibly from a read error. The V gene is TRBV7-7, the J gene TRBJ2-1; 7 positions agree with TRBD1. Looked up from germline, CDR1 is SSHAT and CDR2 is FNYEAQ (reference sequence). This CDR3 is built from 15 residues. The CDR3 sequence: CASSLDGGAGGEQFF. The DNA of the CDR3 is TGTGCTAGCAGCTTAGACGGTGGGGCAGGGGGAGAACAGTTCTTC.

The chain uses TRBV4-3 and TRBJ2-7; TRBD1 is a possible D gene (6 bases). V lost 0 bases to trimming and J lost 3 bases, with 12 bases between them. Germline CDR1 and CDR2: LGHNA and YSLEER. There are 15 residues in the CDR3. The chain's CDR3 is CASSQDRDTLYEQYF. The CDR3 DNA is TGCGCCAGCAGCCAAGATCGGGACACACTCTACGAGCAGTACTTC.

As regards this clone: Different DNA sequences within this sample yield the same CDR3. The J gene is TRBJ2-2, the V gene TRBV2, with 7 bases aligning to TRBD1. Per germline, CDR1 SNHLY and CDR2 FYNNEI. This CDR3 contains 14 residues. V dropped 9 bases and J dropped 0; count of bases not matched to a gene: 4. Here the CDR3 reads CASDRDANTGELFF. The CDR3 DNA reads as TGTGCCAGTGACAGGGATGCGAACACCGGGGAGCTGTTTTTT.

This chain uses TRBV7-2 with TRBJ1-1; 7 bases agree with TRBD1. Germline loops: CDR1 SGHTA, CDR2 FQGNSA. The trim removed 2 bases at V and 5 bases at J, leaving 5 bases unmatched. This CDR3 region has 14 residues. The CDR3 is CASSLPGGRTEAFF. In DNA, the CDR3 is TGTGCCAGCAGCTTACCAGGGGGAAGGACTGAAGCTTTCTTT.

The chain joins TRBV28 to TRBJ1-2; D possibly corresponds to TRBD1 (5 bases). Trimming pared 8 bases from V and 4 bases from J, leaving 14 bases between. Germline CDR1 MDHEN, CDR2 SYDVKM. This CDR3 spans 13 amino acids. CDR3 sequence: CASDGGAAYGYTF. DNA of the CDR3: TGTGCCAGCGACGGAGGGGCGGCCTATGGCTACACCTTC.

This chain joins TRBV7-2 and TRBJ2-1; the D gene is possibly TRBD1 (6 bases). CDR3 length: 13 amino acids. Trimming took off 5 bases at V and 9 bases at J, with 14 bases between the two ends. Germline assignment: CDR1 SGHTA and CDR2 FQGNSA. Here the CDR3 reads CASSPGVGIEQFF. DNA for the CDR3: TGTGCCAGCAGCCCAGGGGTAGGGATTGAGCAGTTCTTC.

The CDR3 here is CASSFGGLETQYF. In nucleotides, the CDR3 is TGTGCCAGCAGTTTCGGAGGGTTAGAGACCCAGTACTTC. The chain is built from TRBV28 and TRBJ2-5; maybe TRBD2 (6 bases). The length of the CDR3 is 13 residues. Trimming removed 3 bases from V and 4 bases from J, with 9 bases in between. Germline CDR1 and CDR2: MDHEN and SYDVKM.

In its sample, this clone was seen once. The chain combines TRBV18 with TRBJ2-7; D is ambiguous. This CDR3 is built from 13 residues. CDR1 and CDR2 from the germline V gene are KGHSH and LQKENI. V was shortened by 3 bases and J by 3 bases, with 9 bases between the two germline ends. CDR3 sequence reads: CASSPDLNYEQYF. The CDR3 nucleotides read TGTGCCAGCTCACCCGACTTGAACTACGAGCAGTACTTC.

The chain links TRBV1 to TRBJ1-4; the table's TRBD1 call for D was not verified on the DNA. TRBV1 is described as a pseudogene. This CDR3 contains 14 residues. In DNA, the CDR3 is TGCACCAGCAGCTCACCCACAGGGGGCGGAACCCTGTTTTTT. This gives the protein CTSSSPTGGGTLFF.

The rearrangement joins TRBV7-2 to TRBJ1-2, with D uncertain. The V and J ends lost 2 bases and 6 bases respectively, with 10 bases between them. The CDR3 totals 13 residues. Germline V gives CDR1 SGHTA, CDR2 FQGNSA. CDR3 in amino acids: CASSLWSDHGYTF. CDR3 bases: TGTGCCAGCAGCTTATGGTCCGACCATGGCTACACCTTC.

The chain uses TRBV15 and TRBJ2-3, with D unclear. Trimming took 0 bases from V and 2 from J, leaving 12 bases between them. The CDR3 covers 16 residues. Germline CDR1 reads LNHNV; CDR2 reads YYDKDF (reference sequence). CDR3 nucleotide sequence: TGTGCCACCAGCAGAGAGATCCGCGGTGTCACAGATACGCAGTATTTT. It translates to CATSREIRGVTDTQYF.

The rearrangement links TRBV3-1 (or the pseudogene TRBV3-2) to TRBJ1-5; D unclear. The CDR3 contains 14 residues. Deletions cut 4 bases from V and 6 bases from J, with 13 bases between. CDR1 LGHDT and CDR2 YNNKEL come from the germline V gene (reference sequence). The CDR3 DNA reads TGTGCCAGCAGCCGTGACCCTGGTGGTCAGCCCCAGCATTTT. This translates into CASSRDPGGQPQHF.

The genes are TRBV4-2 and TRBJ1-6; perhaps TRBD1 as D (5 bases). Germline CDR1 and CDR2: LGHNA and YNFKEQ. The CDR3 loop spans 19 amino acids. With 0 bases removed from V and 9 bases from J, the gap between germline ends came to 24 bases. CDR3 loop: CASSQDNLVWGTGGSPLHF. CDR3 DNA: TGTGCCAGCAGCCAAGACAATCTAGTTTGGGGCACGGGAGGTTCACCCCTCCACTTT.

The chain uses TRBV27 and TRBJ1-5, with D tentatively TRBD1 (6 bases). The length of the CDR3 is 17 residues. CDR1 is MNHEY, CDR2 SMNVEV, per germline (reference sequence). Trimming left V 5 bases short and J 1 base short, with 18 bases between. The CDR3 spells CASSPDTWQGSNQPQHF. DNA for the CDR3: TGTGCCAGCAGTCCCGACACGTGGCAGGGGAGCAATCAGCCCCAGCATTTT.

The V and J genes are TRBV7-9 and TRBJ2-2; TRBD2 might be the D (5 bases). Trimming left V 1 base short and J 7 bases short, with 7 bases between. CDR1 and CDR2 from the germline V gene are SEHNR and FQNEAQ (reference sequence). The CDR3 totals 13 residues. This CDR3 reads CASSLERGGELFF. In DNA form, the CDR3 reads TGTGCCAGCAGCTTAGAACGGGGCGGGGAGCTGTTTTTT.

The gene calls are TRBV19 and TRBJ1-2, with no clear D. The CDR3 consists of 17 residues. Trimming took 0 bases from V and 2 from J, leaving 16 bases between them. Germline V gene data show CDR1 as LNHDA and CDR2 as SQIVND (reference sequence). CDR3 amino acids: CASSIDRQTLGNYGYTF. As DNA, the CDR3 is TGTGCCAGTAGTATAGATCGGCAAACCCTAGGGAACTATGGCTACACCTTC.

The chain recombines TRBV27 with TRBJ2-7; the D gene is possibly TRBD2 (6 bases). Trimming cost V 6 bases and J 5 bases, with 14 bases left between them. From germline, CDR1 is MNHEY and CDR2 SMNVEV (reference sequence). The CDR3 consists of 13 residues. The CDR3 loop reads CASSLRPGDEQYF. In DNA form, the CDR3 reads TGTGCCAGCAGCCTTCGCCCGGGGGACGAGCAGTACTTC.